This TCR beta chain is drawn from a study of T cell repertoires in cytomegalovirus infection (dated by TCRdb to the late 2010s). About the full investigation: Peptide stimulations targeted recently identified HLA-C-restricted CMV epitopes, whose presentation resists viral immunomodulation, together with well-studied HLA-B-restricted epitopes. Because public TCR beta signatures pointed to carriage of CMV infection together with the matching HLA type, the HLA type of each donor mattered for the analysis. Study-level results and caveats: The ex vivo response was dominated by HLA-C-restricted CMV-specific TCR beta clonotypes, which also provided the single most frequent clonotype in two of eight donors. Cumulative frequency of public TCR beta family members discriminated carriers of CMV infection plus the relevant HLA type in this cohort and an independent roughly 330-donor cohort.

Sequencing took place on an Illumina HiSeq 1500. Through fastp at Q25 and MiXCR, TCRdb rebuilt clones from the public reads, retaining in-frame beta chains. Rows matching on CDR3 protein sequence are summarized as one entry with the most common DNA and genes. In all, the sample holds 900,000 to 950,000 distinct CDR3 sequences, and around 30% of those were seen once. The top ten clonotypes cover more than 12% of the sample. V sheds 3 bases and J sheds 5 bases, leaving 11 bases between their ends. For CDR1 and CDR2, the germline V gene lists WSHSY and SAAADI. The CDR3, from cysteine to valine, totals 13 residues. The DNA shown is the 39-base CDR3, in frame from base 1. What the treatment or condition label conveys for this sample: in vitro stimulation with specific CMV peptide epitopes to enrich CMV-specific T cells. As to this clonotype: Its antigen is not yet known. It has no much larger one-base neighbor in the sample; base qualities were not kept.

The sequenced sample was cultured CD8+ T cells from PBMCs, obtained from culture after CMV antigen stimulation. This clonotype originated in a human donor in good health (CMV status not recorded). Some clones in this sample may be carry-over from other donors' samples. This sequence uses TRBV10-2 and TRBJ2-7, with the D gene not confidently named. In nucleotides, the sequence is TGCGCCAGCAGTGAAGTCGGCAGTAACGAGCAGTACGTC. Its translation reads: CASSEVGSNEQYV.